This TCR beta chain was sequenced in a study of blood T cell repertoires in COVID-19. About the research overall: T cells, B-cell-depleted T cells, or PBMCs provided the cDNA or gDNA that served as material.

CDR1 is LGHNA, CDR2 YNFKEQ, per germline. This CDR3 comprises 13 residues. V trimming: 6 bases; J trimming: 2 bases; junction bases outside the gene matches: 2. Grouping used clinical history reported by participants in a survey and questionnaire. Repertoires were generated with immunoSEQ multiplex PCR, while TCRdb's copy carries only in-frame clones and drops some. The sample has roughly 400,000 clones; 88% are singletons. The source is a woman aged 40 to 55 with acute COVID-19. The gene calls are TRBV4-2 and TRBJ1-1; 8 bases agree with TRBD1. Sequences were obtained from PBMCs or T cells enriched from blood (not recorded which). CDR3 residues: CASSGQGNTEAFF. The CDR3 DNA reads TGTGCCAGCAGTGGACAGGGTAACACTGAAGCTTTCTTT.